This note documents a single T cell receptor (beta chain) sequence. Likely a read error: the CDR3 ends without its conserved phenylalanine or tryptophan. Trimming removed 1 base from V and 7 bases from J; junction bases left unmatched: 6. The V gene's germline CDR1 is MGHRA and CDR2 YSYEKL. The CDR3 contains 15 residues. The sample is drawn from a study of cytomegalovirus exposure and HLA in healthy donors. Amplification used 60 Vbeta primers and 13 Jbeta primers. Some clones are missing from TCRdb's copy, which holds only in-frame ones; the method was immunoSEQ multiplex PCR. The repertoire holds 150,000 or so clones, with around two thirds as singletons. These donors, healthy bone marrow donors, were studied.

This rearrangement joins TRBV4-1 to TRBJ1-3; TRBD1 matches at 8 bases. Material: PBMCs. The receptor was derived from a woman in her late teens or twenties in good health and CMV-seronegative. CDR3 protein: CASSQGTGRSNTIYL. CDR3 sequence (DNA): TGCGCCAGCAGCCAAGGGACAGGGCGTTCGAACACCATATATCTT.